This T cell receptor (beta chain) was sequenced in a study of blood T cell repertoires in COVID-19. This CDR3 spans 13 amino acids. Trimming cost V 1 base and J 7 bases, with 10 bases left between them. Germline assignment: CDR1 SGHDN and CDR2 FVKESK. TCRdb keeps only in-frame clones here, not all; method: immunoSEQ multiplex PCR. The sample shows tens of thousands of clones, 82% of them seen only once. Sequenced input: peripheral blood. The chain joins TRBV14 to TRBJ1-2; D is unclear. The receptor was derived from a woman older than 75 with acute or convalescent COVID-19. The CDR3 loop is CASSQAGGIGYTF. The CDR3 region has the DNA TGTGCCAGCAGCCAAGCGGGTGGTATTGGCTACACCTTC.